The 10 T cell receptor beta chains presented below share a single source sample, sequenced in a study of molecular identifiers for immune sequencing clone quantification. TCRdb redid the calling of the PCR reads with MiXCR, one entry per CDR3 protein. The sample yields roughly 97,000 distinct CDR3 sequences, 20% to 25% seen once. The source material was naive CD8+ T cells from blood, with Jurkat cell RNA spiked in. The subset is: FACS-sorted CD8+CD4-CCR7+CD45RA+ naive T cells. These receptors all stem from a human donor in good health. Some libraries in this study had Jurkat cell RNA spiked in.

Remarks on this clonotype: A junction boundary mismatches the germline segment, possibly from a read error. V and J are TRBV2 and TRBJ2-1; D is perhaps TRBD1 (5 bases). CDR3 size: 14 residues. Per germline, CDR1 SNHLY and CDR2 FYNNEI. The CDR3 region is CASSVGTGYNERFF. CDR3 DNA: TGTGCCAGCAGTGTGGGCACAGGCTACAATGAGCGGTTCTTC.

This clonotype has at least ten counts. CDR3: CASRELGSETQYF. CDR3 coding DNA: TGTGCCAGCAGGGAGCTAGGGTCGGAGACCCAGTACTTC. This chain connects TRBV12-3 or TRBV12-4 to TRBJ2-5; D is ambiguous. The CDR3 covers 13 residues. Trimming removed 6 bases from V and 5 bases from J, with 13 bases in between.

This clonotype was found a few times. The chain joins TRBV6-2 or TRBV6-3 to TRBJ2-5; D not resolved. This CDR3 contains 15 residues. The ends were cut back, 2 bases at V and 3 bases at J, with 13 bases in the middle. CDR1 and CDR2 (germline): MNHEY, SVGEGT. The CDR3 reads CASSYGQAAKETQYF. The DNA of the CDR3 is TGTGCCAGCAGTTACGGTCAGGCAGCAAAAGAGACCCAGTACTTC.

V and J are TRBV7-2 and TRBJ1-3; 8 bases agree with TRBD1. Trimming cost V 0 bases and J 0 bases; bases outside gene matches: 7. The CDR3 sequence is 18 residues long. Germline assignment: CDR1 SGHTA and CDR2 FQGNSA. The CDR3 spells CASSLAGTGLFSGNTIYF. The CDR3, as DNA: TGTGCCAGCAGCTTAGCCGGGACAGGACTATTCTCTGGAAACACCATATATTTT.

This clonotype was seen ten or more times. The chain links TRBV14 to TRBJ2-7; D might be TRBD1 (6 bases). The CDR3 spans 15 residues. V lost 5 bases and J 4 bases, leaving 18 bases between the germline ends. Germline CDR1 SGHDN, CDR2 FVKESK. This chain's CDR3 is CASSFTSGAPYEQYF. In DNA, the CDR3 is TGTGCCAGCAGCTTCACGTCAGGGGCCCCATACGAGCAGTACTTC.

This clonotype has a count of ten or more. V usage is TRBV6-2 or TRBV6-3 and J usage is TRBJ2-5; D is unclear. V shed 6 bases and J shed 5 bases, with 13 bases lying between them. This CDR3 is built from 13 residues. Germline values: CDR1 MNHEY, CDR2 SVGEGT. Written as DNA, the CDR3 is TGTGCCAGCAGAACAACACTCTTGGAGACCCAGTACTTC. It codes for CASRTTLLETQYF.

CDR3 sequence: CASSFGSEAFF. The CDR3 coding sequence is TGTGCCAGCAGCTTTGGTTCTGAAGCTTTCTTT. The rearrangement joins TRBV12-3 or TRBV12-4 to TRBJ1-1, with unresolved D. The length of the CDR3 is 11 residues. The V gene lost 6 bases and the J gene lost 6 bases, with 8 bases spanning the gap.

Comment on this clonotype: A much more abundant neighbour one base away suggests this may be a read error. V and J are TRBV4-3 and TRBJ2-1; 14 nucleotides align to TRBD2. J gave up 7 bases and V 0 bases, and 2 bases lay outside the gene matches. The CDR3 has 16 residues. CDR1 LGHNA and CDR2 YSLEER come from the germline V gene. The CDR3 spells CASSQDWTSGGNEQFF. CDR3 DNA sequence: TGCGCCAGCAGCCAAGATTGGACTAGCGGGGGGAATGAGCAGTTCTTC.

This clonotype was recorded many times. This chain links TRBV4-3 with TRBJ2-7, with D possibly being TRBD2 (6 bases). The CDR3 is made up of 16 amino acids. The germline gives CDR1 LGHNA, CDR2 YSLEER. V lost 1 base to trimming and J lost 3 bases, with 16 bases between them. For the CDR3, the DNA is TGCGCCAGCAGCCAAGGTGCCGGCGGAGCGGGCTACGAGCAGTACTTC. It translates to CASSQGAGGAGYEQYF.

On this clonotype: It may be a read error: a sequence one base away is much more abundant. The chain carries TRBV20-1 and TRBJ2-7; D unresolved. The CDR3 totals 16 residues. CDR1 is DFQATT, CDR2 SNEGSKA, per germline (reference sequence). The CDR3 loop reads CSAREPRGKSSYGQYF. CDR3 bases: TGCAGTGCTAGGGAACCTCGAGGAAAGAGCTCCTACGGGCAGTACTTC.